The following is a T cell receptor (beta chain) sequence with its context. In germline, CDR1 is MGHRA, CDR2 YSYEKL. CDR3 length equals 17 residues. Trimming cost V 0 bases and J 5 bases, with 18 bases left between them. This entry is derived from a study of identifying expanded T cells in peripheral blood. TCRdb keeps only in-frame clones here, not all; method: immunoSEQ multiplex PCR. Seen here are about 78,000 clones, approximately 85% observed once, and the top ten hold approximately 18%. This TCR was recovered from a person aged 18-69 years in good health. Input material: blood. The gene calls are TRBV4-1 and TRBJ2-3; D ambiguous. The CDR3 DNA is TGCGCCAGCAGCCAAGAAGCTGGGGAATATGGCAGAGATACGCAGTATTTT. Amino acid sequence: CASSQEAGEYGRDTQYF.